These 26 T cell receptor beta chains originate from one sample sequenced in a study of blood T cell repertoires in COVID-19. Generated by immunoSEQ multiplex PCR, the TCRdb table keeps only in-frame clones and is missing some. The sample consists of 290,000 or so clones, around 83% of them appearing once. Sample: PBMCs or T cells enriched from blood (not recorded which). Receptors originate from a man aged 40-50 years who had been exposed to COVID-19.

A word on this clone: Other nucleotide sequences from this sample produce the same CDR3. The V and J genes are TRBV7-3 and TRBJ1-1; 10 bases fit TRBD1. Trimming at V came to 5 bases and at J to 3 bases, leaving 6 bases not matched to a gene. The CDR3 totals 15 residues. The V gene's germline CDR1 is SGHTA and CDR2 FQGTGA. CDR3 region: CASSLRGTGDTEAFF. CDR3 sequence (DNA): TGTGCCAGCAGCCTTCGGGGGACAGGGGACACTGAAGCTTTCTTT.

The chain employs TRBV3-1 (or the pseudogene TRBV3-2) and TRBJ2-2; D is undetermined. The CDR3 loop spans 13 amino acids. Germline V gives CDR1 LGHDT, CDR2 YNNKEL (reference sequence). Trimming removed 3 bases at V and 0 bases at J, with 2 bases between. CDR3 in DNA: TGTGCCAGCAGCCACGCGAACACCGGGGAGCTGTTTTTT. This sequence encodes CASSHANTGELFF.

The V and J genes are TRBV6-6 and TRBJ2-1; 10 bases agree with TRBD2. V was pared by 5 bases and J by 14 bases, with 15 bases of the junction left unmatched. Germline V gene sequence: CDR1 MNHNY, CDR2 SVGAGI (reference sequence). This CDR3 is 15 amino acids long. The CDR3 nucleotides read TGTGCCAGCAGTGGGGGCCTGGAGACTAGCGGGCAGGAGTTCTTC. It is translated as CASSGGLETSGQEFF.

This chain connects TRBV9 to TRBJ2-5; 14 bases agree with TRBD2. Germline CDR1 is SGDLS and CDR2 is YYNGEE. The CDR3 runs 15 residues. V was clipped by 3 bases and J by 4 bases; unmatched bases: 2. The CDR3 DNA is TGTGCCAGCAGCGAAGGACTAGCGGGAGGAGAGACCCAGTACTTC. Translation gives CASSEGLAGGETQYF.

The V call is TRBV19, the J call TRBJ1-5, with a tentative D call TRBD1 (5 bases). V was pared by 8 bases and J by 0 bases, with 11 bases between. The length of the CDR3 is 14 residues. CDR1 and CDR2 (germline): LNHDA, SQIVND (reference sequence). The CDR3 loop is CASGGLPSNQPQHF. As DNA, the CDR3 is TGTGCCAGTGGGGGACTACCTAGCAATCAGCCCCAGCATTTT.

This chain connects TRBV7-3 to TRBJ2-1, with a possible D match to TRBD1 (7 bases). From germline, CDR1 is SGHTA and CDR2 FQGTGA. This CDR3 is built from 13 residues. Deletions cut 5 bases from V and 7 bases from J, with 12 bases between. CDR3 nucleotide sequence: TGTGCCAGCAGCCCAGGGGGAGGTAATGAGCAGTTCTTC. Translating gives CASSPGGGNEQFF.

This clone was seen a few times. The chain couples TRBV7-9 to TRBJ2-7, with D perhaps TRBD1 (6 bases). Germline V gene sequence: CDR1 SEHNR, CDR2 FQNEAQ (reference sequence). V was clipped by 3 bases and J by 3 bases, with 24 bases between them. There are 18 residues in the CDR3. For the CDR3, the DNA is TGTGCCAGCAGCTTTACGGGACATCTGACAGCTCCTATCTACGAGCAGTACTTC. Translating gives CASSFTGHLTAPIYEQYF.

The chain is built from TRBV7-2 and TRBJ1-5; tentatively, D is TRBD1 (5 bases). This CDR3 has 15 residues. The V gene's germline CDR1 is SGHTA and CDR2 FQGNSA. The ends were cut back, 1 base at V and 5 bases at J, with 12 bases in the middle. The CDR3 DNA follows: TGTGCCAGCAGCTTAGTGGTAGGGGCAGATCAGCCCCAGCATTTT. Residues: CASSLVVGADQPQHF.

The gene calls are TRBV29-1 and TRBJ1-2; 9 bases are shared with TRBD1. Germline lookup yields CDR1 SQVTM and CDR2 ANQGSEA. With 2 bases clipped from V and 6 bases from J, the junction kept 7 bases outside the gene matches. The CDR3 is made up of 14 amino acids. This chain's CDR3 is CSVERDRAIHGYTF. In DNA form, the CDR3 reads TGCAGCGTTGAAAGGGACAGGGCTATCCATGGCTACACCTTC.

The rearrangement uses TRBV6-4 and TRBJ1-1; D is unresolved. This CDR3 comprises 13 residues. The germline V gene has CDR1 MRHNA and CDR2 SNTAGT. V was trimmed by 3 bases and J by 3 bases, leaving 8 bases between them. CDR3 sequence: CASSEDRDTEAFF. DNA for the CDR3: TGTGCCAGCAGTGAGGATCGGGACACTGAAGCTTTCTTT.

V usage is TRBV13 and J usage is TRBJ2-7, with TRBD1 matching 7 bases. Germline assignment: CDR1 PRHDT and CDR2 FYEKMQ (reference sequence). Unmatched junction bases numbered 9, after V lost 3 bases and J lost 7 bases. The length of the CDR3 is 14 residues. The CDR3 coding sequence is TGTGCCAGCAGCTTCCGGACAGGCGTTTGGGAGCAGTACTTC. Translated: CASSFRTGVWEQYF.

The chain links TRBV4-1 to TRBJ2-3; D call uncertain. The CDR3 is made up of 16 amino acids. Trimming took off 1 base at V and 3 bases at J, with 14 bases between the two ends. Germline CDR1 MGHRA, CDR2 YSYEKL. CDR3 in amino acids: CASSQAQMVQTDTQYF. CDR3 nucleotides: TGCGCCAGCAGCCAAGCACAGATGGTACAAACAGATACGCAGTATTTT.

The CDR3 reads CASSRTPTGRYSNQPQHF. The CDR3, as DNA: TGTGCCAGCTCTCGAACCCCGACAGGGCGGTATAGCAATCAGCCCCAGCATTTT. V and J are TRBV18 and TRBJ1-5; 7 nucleotides align to TRBD1. CDR3 length: 18 amino acids. Germline V gives CDR1 KGHSH, CDR2 LQKENI. The V and J ends lost 6 bases and 0 bases, in that order; junction bases with no gene match: 14. The full variable domain, its missing parts supplied by reference TRBV18 and TRBJ1-5, is NAGVMQNPRHLVRRRGQEARLRCSPMKGHSHVYWYRQLPEEGLKFMVYLQKENIIDESGMPKERFSAEFPKEGPSILRIQQVVRGDSAAYFCASSRTPTGRYSNQPQHFGDGTRLSIL.

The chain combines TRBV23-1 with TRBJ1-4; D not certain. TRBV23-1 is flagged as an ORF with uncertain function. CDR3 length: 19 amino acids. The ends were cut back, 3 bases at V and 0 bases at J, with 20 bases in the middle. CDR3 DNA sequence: TGCGCCAGCAGTCACGGCGGCCCTCCAAGGCGGGCAACTAATGAAAAACTGTTTTTT. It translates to CASSHGGPPRRATNEKLFF.

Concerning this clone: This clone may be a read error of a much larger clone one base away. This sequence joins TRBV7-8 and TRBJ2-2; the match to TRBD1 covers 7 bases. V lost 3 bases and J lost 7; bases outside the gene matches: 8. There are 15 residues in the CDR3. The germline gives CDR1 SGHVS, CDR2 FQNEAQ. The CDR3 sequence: CASSFETGASGELFF. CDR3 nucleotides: TGTGCCAGCAGCTTCGAAACAGGGGCGAGCGGGGAGCTGTTTTTT. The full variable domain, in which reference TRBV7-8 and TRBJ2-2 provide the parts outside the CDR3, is GAGVSQSPRYKVAKRGQDVALRCDPISGHVSLFWYQQALGQGPEFLTYFQNEAQLDKSGLPSDRFFAERPEGSVSTLKIQRTQQEDSAVYLCASSFETGASGELFFGEGSRLTVL.

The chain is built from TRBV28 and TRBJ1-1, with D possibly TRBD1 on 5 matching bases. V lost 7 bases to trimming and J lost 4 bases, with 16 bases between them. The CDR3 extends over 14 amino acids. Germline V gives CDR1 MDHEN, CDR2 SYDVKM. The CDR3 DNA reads TGTGCCAGCACCACGGGTGGGGCGCGCACTGAAGCTTTCTTT. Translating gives CASTTGGARTEAFF.

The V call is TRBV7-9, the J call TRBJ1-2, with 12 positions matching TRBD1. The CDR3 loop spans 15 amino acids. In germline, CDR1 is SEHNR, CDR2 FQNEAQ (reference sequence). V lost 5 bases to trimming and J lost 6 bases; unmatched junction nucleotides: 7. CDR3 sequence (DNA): TGTGCCAGCAGCCTGGGACAGGGGGCGAAGGATGGCTACACCTTC. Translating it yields CASSLGQGAKDGYTF.

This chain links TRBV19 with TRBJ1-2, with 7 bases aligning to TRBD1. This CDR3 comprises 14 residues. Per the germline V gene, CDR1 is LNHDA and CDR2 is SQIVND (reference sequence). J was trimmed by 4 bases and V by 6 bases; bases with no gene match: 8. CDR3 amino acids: CASRQTGTAYGYTF. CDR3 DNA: TGTGCCAGTAGACAAACCGGGACAGCCTATGGCTACACCTTC.

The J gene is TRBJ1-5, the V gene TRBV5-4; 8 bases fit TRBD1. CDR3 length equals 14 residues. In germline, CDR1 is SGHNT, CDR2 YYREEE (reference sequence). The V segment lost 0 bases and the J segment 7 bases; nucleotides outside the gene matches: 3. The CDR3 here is CASSLEGQVQPQHF. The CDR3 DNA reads TGTGCCAGCAGCTTGGAGGGACAGGTCCAGCCCCAGCATTTT.

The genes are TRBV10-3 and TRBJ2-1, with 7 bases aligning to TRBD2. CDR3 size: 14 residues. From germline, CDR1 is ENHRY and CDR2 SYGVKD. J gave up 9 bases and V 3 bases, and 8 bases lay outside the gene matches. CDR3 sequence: CAISDSGTAGEQFF. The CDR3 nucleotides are TGTGCCATCAGTGACAGCGGGACCGCCGGTGAGCAGTTCTTC.

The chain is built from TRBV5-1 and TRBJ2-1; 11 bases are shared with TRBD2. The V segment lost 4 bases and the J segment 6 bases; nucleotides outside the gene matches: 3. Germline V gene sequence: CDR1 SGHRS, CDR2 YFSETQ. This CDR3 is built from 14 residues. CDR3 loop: CASSEGLAVNEQFF. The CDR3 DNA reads TGCGCCAGCAGCGAGGGACTAGCGGTCAATGAGCAGTTCTTC.

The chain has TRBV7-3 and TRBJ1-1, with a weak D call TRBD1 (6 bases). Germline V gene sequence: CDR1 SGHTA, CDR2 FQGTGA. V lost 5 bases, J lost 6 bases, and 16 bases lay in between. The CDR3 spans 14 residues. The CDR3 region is CASSPRGGDAEAFF. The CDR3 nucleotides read TGTGCCAGCAGCCCCCGGGGGGGCGACGCTGAAGCTTTCTTT.

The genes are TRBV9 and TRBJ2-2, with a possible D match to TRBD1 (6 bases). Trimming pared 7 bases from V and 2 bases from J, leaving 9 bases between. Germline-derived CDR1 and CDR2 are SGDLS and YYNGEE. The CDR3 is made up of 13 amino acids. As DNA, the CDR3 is TGTGCCAGCTGGGACACCAACACCGGGGAGCTGTTTTTT. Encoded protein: CASWDTNTGELFF.

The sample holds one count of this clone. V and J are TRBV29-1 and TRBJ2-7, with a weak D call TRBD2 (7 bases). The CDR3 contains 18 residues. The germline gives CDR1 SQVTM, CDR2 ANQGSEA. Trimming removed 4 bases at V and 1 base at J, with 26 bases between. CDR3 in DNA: TGCAGCGTTGTGGGCCGCCTTAGGGGGGGAAGAATATCCTACGAGCAGTACTTC. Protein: CSVVGRLRGGRISYEQYF.

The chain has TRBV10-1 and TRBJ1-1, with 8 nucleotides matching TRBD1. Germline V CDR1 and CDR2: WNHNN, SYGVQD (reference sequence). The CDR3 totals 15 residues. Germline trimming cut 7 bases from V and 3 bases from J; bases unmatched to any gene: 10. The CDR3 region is CASNPGGAGDTEAFF. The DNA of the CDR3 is TGCGCCAGCAATCCAGGGGGCGCCGGGGACACTGAAGCTTTCTTT.

DNA for the CDR3: TGTGCCAGCAGTGCGAGTTTCGGGGAGCTGTTTTTT. Its protein product is CASSASFGELFF. The chain recombines TRBV2 with TRBJ2-2; D is ambiguous. CDR3 length equals 12 residues. V was shortened by 4 bases and J by 7 bases, with 7 bases between the two germline ends. Germline V gene data show CDR1 as SNHLY and CDR2 as FYNNEI.